This T cell receptor beta chain was captured in a study of regulatory T cells in long-lasting Graves disease. This CDR3 region has 16 residues. The V and J ends lost 1 base and 1 base respectively, with 13 bases between them. CDR1 and CDR2 from the germline V gene are DFQATT and SNEGSKA (reference sequence). iRepertoire HTBI primers and Arm-PCR of CDR3 regions built TCR beta libraries. One entry per CDR3 protein, called by TCRdb with MiXCR from the multiplex PCR reads. The data hold roughly 610,000 distinct CDR3 sequences, with roughly 16% observed a single time. Specified time point: newly diagnosed GD, antithyroid drugs for less than 3 months. The TCR library was made from RNA that had been extracted from PBMCs in TRIzol. This clonotype was seen more than once but under ten times. These data were likewise used in another study, on T cells in Graves' hyperthyroidism and ophthalmopathy.

The chain recombines TRBV20-1 with TRBJ2-2, with D possibly matching TRBD1 (6 bases). This clonotype originated in a man younger than 35 with Graves disease. This specimen consisted of peripheral blood mononuclear cells (PBMCs), obtained at new diagnosis, from a patient treated with antithyroid drugs. The CDR3 nucleotides are TGCAGTGCTAGAGGAAGACAGGACCTGAACACCGGGGAGCTGTTTTTT. Its protein product is CSARGRQDLNTGELFF.